What follows are 29 T cell receptor beta chains derived from one specimen sequenced in a study of Tregs in tolerant kidney transplant recipients. Libraries were prepared by immunoSEQ multiplex PCR; TCRdb keeps only in-frame clonotypes and omits some of them. The table lists 75,000 to 100,000 clones, approximately 90% of them singletons. The sequenced sample consisted of CD8+ T cells from blood. Receptor source: a human donor in good health.

The rearrangement uses TRBV5-1 and TRBJ1-2, with 9 bases identical to TRBD1. This CDR3 spans 15 amino acids. Germline V lookup: CDR1 SGHRS, CDR2 YFSETQ. Losses at the gene ends were 2 bases for V and 5 bases for J; bases not matched to a gene: 7. In DNA, the CDR3 is TGCGCCAGCAGCTTCGCCGGGACAGGGAGATATGGCTACACCTTC. Its translation: CASSFAGTGRYGYTF.

The chain is built from TRBV5-8 and TRBJ2-7; perhaps TRBD2 as D (5 bases). The length of the CDR3 is 15 residues. Trimming left V 5 bases short and J 2 bases short, with 17 bases between. Looked up from germline, CDR1 is SGHTS and CDR2 is YDEGEE. The CDR3 DNA sequence: TGTGCCAGCAGACCAAGTGGAGGATACGCCTACGAGCAGTACTTC. Its protein product is CASRPSGGYAYEQYF.

The J gene is TRBJ2-7, the V gene TRBV11-1; D is uncertain. The CDR3 extends over 13 amino acids. The germline gives CDR1 SGHAT, CDR2 FQDESV (reference sequence). V was shortened by 2 bases and J by 3 bases, with 8 bases between the two germline ends. CDR3 amino acids: CASSLPGIYEQYF. CDR3 nucleotide sequence: TGTGCCAGCAGCTTACCGGGCATCTACGAGCAGTACTTC. The full variable domain, its missing parts supplied by reference TRBV11-1 and TRBJ2-7, is EAEVAQSPRYKITEKSQAVAFWCDPISGHATLYWYRQILGQGPELLVQFQDESVVDDSQLPKDRFSAERLKGVDSTLKIQPAELGDSAMYLCASSLPGIYEQYFGPGTRLTVT.

The chain links TRBV2 to TRBJ1-1, with unresolved D. The V and J ends lost 2 bases and 5 bases respectively, with 15 bases between them. This CDR3 spans 15 amino acids. CDR1 is SNHLY and CDR2 is FYNNEI in the germline V gene. The CDR3 spells CASSESIYLGTEAFF. The DNA of the CDR3 is TGTGCCAGCAGTGAATCAATATACCTGGGAACTGAAGCTTTCTTT.

V gene TRBV11-2 combines with J gene TRBJ2-7, with TRBD2 identical over 8 bases. Trimming took 5 bases from V and 4 from J; bases not matched to a gene: 16. There are 17 residues in the CDR3. CDR1 and CDR2 from the germline V gene are SGHAT and FQNNGV. The DNA of the CDR3 is TGTGCCAGCAGCCCTCAAGCCCTCGGGAGGGCGGGTTACGAGCAGTACTTC. Protein product: CASSPQALGRAGYEQYF.

The rearrangement joins TRBV7-9 to TRBJ1-2; D is undetermined. The germline V and J ends were trimmed by 0 bases and 2 bases, with 13 bases remaining between them. The CDR3 has 16 amino acids. Germline V lookup: CDR1 SEHNR, CDR2 FQNEAQ (reference sequence). Here the CDR3 reads CASSLALEGPNYGYTF. CDR3 DNA: TGTGCCAGCAGCTTAGCTTTGGAGGGCCCCAACTATGGCTACACCTTC.

The chain couples TRBV5-1 to TRBJ2-7; 7 bases agree with TRBD1. Germline-derived CDR1 and CDR2 are SGHRS and YFSETQ. This CDR3 is built from 15 residues. V lost 2 bases, J lost 2 bases, and 7 bases stayed unmatched. The CDR3 DNA reads TGCGCCAGCAGCTTTACCGGGACAGTCCCCTACGAGCAGTACTTC. Its protein product is CASSFTGTVPYEQYF.

This chain links TRBV4-1 with TRBJ2-3; D could derive from TRBD1 or TRBD2 (7 bases each). Germline V lookup: CDR1 MGHRA, CDR2 YSYEKL. CDR3 length equals 16 residues. Trimming stripped 4 bases from V and 6 bases from J, with 20 bases between. In nucleotides, the CDR3 is TGCGCCAGCAGCCGGGGGGGAACAGGGGCCGGGGATACGCAGTATTTT. It translates to CASSRGGTGAGDTQYF.

V is TRBV7-9 and J is TRBJ2-7, with no clear D. The CDR3 has 15 residues. V lost 2 bases, J lost 6 bases, and 17 bases lay in between. CDR1 and CDR2 from the germline V gene are SEHNR and FQNEAQ (reference sequence). In nucleotides, the CDR3 is TGTGCCAGCAGCTTATCAGAGGCCGCTCCCAGCGAGCAGTACTTC. Encoded protein: CASSLSEAAPSEQYF.

V gene TRBV27 combines with J gene TRBJ2-2; D call uncertain. The CDR3 runs to 15 residues. Between the trimmed V and J ends, which lost 3 bases and 0 bases, there was a span of 8 bases. Per germline, CDR1 MNHEY and CDR2 SMNVEV (reference sequence). The CDR3 reads CASSFMATNTGELFF. Here the CDR3 DNA reads TGTGCCAGCAGTTTTATGGCCACGAACACCGGGGAGCTGTTTTTT.

The chain is built from TRBV7-8 and TRBJ2-2; no definite D call. The CDR3 is 13 amino acids. Germline V gives CDR1 SGHVS, CDR2 FQNEAQ. V was cut by 2 bases and J by 4 bases, with 5 bases left in between. The CDR3 coding sequence is TGTGCCAGCAGCTTAAGTCGCACCGGGGAGCTGTTTTTT. This sequence encodes CASSLSRTGELFF.

The chain combines TRBV6-1 with TRBJ2-2; D is perhaps TRBD1 or TRBD2 (5 bases each). V lost 1 base and J 1 base, leaving 10 bases between the germline ends. Germline-derived CDR1 and CDR2 are MNHNS and SASEGT. The CDR3 totals 16 residues. The DNA for the CDR3 is TGTGCCAGCAGTGAAGTTGGGACCGAGAACACCGGGGAGCTGTTTTTT. Encoded protein: CASSEVGTENTGELFF.

J is TRBJ1-6 and V is TRBV5-1, with TRBD1 matching 12 bases. J gave up 8 bases and V 5 bases, and 5 bases lay outside the gene matches. Looked up from germline, CDR1 is SGHRS and CDR2 is YFSETQ. The CDR3 consists of 15 residues. The CDR3 nucleotides are TGCGCCAGCAGTTCGGGACAGGGGGCGGATTCACCCCTCCACTTT. Amino acids: CASSSGQGADSPLHF. The entire variable domain, with the rest obtained from reference TRBV5-1 and TRBJ1-6, is as follows: KAGVTQTPRYLIKTRGQQVTLSCSPISGHRSVSWYQQTPGQGLQFLFEYFSETQRNKGNFPGRFSGRQFSNSRSEMNVSTLELGDSALYLCASSSGQGADSPLHFGNGTRLTVT.

J is TRBJ2-1 and V is TRBV27; 8 nucleotides line up with TRBD2. The ends lost 7 bases at V and 2 bases at J; junction bases unmatched: 13. The CDR3 contains 17 residues. Germline V gene lookup returns CDR1 MNHEY and CDR2 SMNVEV (reference sequence). CDR3 nucleotide sequence: TGTGCCAGCAACCCCGACTCCTCACTAGCGGCCTACAATGAGCAGTTCTTC. Translation: CASNPDSSLAAYNEQFF.

This clone appeared a few times. The J gene is TRBJ1-1, the V gene TRBV11-2, with D hard to call. CDR3 size: 14 residues. V gave up 0 bases and J gave up 0 bases, with 5 bases separating them. CDR1 and CDR2 (germline): SGHAT, FQNNGV. CDR3 sequence: CASSLEYMNTEAFF. CDR3 DNA sequence: TGTGCCAGCAGCTTAGAGTATATGAACACTGAAGCTTTCTTT.

The CDR3: CASRRSTNEKLFF. The CDR3 nucleotides are TGTGCCAGCAGGAGGAGTACTAATGAAAAACTGTTTTTT. The V call is TRBV27, the J call TRBJ1-4; D not certain. The CDR3 loop spans 13 amino acids. In germline, CDR1 is MNHEY, CDR2 SMNVEV (reference sequence). Trimming left V 6 bases short and J 2 bases short, with 7 bases between.

The chain has TRBV5-1 and TRBJ1-1; D uncertain. Germline CDR1 is SGHRS and CDR2 is YFSETQ. Deletions cut 5 bases from V and 0 bases from J, with 14 bases between. The length of the CDR3 is 15 residues. The CDR3 here is CASSSTERLNTEAFF. The CDR3 DNA is TGCGCCAGCAGTTCGACGGAGCGGCTGAACACTGAAGCTTTCTTT.

This clone was found once. The V and J genes are TRBV9 and TRBJ1-2, with TRBD1 matching 10 bases. V shed 4 bases and J 3 bases; nucleotides not matched to a gene: 9. There are 16 residues in the CDR3. CDR1 is SGDLS, CDR2 YYNGEE, per germline. The CDR3 is CASSLGQGSIYYGYTF. The CDR3 DNA reads TGTGCCAGCAGCTTGGGACAGGGGAGCATATACTATGGCTACACCTTC.

This chain links TRBV7-9 with TRBJ2-7; D may be TRBD1 (7 bases). CDR3 size: 14 residues. Trimming pared 4 bases from V and 1 base from J, leaving 11 bases between. Per germline, CDR1 SEHNR and CDR2 FQNEAQ (reference sequence). The CDR3 region is CASSSRGRSYEQYF. The DNA of the CDR3 is TGTGCCAGCAGCTCCAGGGGGAGGTCCTACGAGCAGTACTTC.

The chain employs TRBV19 and TRBJ2-1, with D tentatively TRBD2 (7 bases). Germline-derived CDR1 and CDR2 are LNHDA and SQIVND (reference sequence). V lost 3 bases to trimming and J lost 7 bases, with 16 bases between them. The CDR3 has 15 residues. For the CDR3, the DNA is TGTGCCAGTAGTATCCTCGGGGGGCGCATGAATGAGCAGTTCTTC. Translating gives CASSILGGRMNEQFF.

The chain couples TRBV30 to TRBJ1-1; a weak D match, TRBD1 (6 bases). V lost 5 bases, J lost 4 bases, and 8 bases lay in between. Germline V gives CDR1 GTSNPN, CDR2 SVGIG (reference sequence). The CDR3 has 11 amino acids. The CDR3 sequence is CAWQGFTEAFF. The CDR3 nucleotides are TGTGCCTGGCAGGGGTTCACTGAAGCTTTCTTT. Drawing the rest from reference TRBV30 and TRBJ1-1, the complete variable domain is SQTIHQWPATLVQPVGSPLSLECTVEGTSNPNLYWYRQAAGRGLQLLFYSVGIGQISSEVPQNLSASRPQDRQFILSSKKLLLSDSGFYLCAWQGFTEAFFGQGTRLTVV.

The J gene is TRBJ2-4, the V gene TRBV9; weak D call: TRBD2 (5 bases). This CDR3 comprises 15 residues. Germline-derived CDR1 and CDR2 are SGDLS and YYNGEE. Trimming pared 0 bases from V and 1 base from J, leaving 8 bases between. The CDR3 protein is CASSVAGEAKNIQYF. The CDR3 DNA follows: TGTGCCAGCAGCGTAGCTGGGGAGGCCAAAAACATTCAGTACTTC.

The V gene is TRBV7-2, the J gene TRBJ2-1, with 8 bases fitting TRBD2. This CDR3 is built from 14 residues. CDR1 and CDR2 from the germline V gene are SGHTA and FQGNSA. The trim removed 3 bases at V and 3 bases at J, leaving 1 base unmatched. For the CDR3, the DNA is TGTGCCAGCAGCTTGACTAGCGACTACAATGAGCAGTTCTTC. This translates into CASSLTSDYNEQFF.

About this clone: Other DNA sequences within the sample encode an identical CDR3. J is TRBJ2-5 and V is TRBV10-1, with D unresolved. Germline V lookup: CDR1 WNHNN, CDR2 SYGVQD (reference sequence). The CDR3 spans 14 residues. The germline V and J ends were trimmed by 0 bases and 1 base, with 6 bases remaining between them. The CDR3 DNA reads as TGCGCCAGCAGTGAGTCTCCGGGCCAAGAGACCCAGTACTTC. Translating gives CASSESPGQETQYF.

The rearrangement links TRBV19 to TRBJ1-4, with D maybe TRBD1 (6 bases). Germline V gives CDR1 LNHDA, CDR2 SQIVND (reference sequence). The germline V and J ends were trimmed by 5 bases and 0 bases, with 22 bases remaining between them. The CDR3 spans 19 residues. The CDR3 loop reads CASSGQNHITVATNEKLFF. CDR3 nucleotides: TGTGCCAGTAGTGGACAGAATCATATTACCGTTGCAACTAATGAAAAACTGTTTTTT.

V gene TRBV30 combines with J gene TRBJ1-1; D not certain. Germline values: CDR1 GTSNPN, CDR2 SVGIG (reference sequence). Trimming cost V 2 bases and J 1 base, with 2 bases left between them. The CDR3 is 11 amino acids. CDR3 loop: CAWSRNTEAFF. CDR3 sequence (DNA): TGTGCCTGGAGTCGGAACACTGAAGCTTTCTTT.

DNA of the CDR3: TGTGCCAGCAGTGAAGCGTCGGGGACAGGGTGGGTCTCCTACAATGAGCAGTTCTTC. Its protein product is CASSEASGTGWVSYNEQFF. This sequence joins TRBV6-1 and TRBJ2-1, with 9 bases matching TRBD1. Per germline, CDR1 MNHNS and CDR2 SASEGT. The CDR3 has 19 amino acids. V shed 0 bases and J 0 bases; nucleotides not matched to a gene: 9.

The rearrangement links TRBV27 to TRBJ2-3; D is undetermined. Trimming took 4 bases from V and 0 from J, leaving 14 bases between them. Germline-derived CDR1 and CDR2 are MNHEY and SMNVEV (reference sequence). The CDR3 length is 16 residues. The CDR3 region is CASSSLKGSSTDTQYF. The CDR3 coding sequence is TGTGCCAGCAGTTCCCTGAAAGGGTCTAGCACAGATACGCAGTATTTT.

This clone appeared a single time. The chain couples TRBV29-1 to TRBJ2-7, with 11 bases fitting TRBD1. V shed 7 bases, J shed 5 bases, and the junction held 4 bases outside the gene matches. CDR1 is SQVTM and CDR2 is ANQGSEA in the germline V gene. The CDR3 sequence is 12 residues long. The CDR3 sequence: CSARTGGNEQYF. The CDR3 DNA follows: TGCAGCGCCAGGACAGGGGGCAACGAGCAGTACTTC.